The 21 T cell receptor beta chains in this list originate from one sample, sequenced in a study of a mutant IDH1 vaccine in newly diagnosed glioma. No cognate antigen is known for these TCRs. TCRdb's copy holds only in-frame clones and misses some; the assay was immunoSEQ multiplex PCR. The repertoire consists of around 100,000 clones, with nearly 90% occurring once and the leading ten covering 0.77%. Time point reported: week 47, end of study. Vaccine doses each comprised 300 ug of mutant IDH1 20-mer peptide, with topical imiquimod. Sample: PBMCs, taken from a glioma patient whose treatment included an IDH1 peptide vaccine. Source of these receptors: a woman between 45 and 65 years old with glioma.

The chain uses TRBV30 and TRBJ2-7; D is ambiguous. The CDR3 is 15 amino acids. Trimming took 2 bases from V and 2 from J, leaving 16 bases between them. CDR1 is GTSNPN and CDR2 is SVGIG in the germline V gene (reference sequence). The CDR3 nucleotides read TGTGCCTGGAGTCCGGACCCCGTGGGCACCTACGAGCAGTACTTC. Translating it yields CAWSPDPVGTYEQYF. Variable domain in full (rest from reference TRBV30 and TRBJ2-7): SQTIHQWPATLVQPVGSPLSLECTVEGTSNPNLYWYRQAAGRGLQLLFYSVGIGQISSEVPQNLSASRPQDRQFILSSKKLLLSDSGFYLCAWSPDPVGTYEQYFGPGTRLTVT.

The CDR3 DNA reads as TGTGCCAGCAGTTACTCTAGTGCGGGGACTGAAGCTTTCTTT. Amino acid sequence: CASSYSSAGTEAFF. The chain carries TRBV6-5 and TRBJ1-1; D unresolved. V lost 0 bases and J 5 bases, leaving 10 bases between the germline ends. Germline V lookup: CDR1 MNHEY, CDR2 SVGAGI. The CDR3 spans 14 residues.

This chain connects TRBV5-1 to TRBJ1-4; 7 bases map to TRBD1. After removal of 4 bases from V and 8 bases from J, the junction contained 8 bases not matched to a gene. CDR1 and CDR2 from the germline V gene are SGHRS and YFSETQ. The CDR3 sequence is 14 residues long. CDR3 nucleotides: TGCGCCAGCAGCACACAGGGGATGCGCGAAAAACTGTTTTTT. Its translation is CASSTQGMREKLFF.

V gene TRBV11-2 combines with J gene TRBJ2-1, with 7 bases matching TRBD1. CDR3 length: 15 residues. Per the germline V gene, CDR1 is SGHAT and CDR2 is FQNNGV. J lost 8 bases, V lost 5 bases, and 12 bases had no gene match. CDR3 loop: CASSQGVNRVYEQFF. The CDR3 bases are TGTGCCAGCAGCCAGGGGGTAAATAGAGTCTATGAGCAGTTCTTC. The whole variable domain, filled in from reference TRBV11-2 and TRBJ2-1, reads EAGVAQSPRYKIIEKRQSVAFWCNPISGHATLYWYQQILGQGPKLLIQFQNNGVVDDSQLPKDRFSAERLKGVDSTLKIQPAKLEDSAVYLCASSQGVNRVYEQFFGPGTRLTVL.

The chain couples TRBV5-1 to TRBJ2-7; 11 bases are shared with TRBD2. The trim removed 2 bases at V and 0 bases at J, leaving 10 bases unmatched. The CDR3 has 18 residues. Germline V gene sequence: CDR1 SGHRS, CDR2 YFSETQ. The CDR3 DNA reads TGCGCCAGCAGCTTTCCGACTAGCGGGACCTACCTCTCCTACGAGCAGTACTTC. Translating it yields CASSFPTSGTYLSYEQYF.

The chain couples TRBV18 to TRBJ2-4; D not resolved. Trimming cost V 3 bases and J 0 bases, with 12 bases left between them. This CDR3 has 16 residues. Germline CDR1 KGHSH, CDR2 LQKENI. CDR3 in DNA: TGTGCCAGCTCACCTAAGGAATCCCTAGCCAAAAACATTCAGTACTTC. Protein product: CASSPKESLAKNIQYF.

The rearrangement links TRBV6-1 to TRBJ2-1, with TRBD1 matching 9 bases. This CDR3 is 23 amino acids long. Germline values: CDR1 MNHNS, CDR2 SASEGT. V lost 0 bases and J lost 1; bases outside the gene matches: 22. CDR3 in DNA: TGTGCCAGCAGTGAAGCCCCGGGACAGGGAGGAATAGGACTAGGGGGATCCTACAATGAGCAGTTCTTC. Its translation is CASSEAPGQGGIGLGGSYNEQFF.

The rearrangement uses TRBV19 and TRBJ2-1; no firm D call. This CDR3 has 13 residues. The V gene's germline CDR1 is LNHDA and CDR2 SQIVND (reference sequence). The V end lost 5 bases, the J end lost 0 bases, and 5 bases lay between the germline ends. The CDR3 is CASSPSSYNEQFF. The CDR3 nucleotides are TGTGCCAGTAGTCCCTCCTCCTACAATGAGCAGTTCTTC.

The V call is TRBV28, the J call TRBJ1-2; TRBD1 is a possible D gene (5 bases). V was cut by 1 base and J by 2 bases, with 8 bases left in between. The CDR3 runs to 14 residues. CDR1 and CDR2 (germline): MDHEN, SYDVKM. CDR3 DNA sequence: TGTGCCAGCAGTTTATCCACAGGCAACTATGGCTACACCTTC. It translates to CASSLSTGNYGYTF.

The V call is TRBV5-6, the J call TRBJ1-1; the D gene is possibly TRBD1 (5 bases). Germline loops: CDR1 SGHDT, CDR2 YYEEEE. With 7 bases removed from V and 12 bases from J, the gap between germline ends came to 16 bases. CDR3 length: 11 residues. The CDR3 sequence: CASAGQGRTFF. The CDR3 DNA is TGTGCCAGCGCGGGGCAGGGCAGGACTTTCTTT.

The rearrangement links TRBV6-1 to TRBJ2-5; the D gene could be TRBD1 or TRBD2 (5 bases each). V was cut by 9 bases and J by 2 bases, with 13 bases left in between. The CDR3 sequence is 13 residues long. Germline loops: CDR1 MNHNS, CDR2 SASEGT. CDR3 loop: CASPGPRQETQYF. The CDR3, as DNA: TGTGCCAGTCCGGGACCGCGACAAGAGACCCAGTACTTC.

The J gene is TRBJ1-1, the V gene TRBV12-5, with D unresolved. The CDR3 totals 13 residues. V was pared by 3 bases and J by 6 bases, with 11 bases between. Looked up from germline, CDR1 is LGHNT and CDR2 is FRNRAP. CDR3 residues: CASGFPLGAEAFF. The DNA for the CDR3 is TGTGCTAGTGGTTTCCCCCTTGGCGCTGAAGCTTTCTTT. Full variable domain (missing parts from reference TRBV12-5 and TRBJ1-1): DARVTQTPRHKVTEMGQEVTMRCQPILGHNTVFWYRQTMMQGLELLAYFRNRAPLDDSGMPKDRFSAEMPDATLATLKIQPSEPRDSAVYFCASGFPLGAEAFFGQGTRLTVV.

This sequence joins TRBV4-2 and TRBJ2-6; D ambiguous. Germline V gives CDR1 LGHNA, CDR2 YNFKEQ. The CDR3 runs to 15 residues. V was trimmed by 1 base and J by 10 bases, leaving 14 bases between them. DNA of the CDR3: TGTGCCAGCAGCCAAGTTCCGAACAGCGTAAACGTCCTGACTTTC. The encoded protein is CASSQVPNSVNVLTF.

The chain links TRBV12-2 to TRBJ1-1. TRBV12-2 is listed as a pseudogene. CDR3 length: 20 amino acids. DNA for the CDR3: TGTGCAAGTCGCTTAACCCCTGGGTCCCCCACTCGGGTAATGAACACTGAAGCTTTCTTT. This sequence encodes CASRLTPGSPTRVMNTEAFF.

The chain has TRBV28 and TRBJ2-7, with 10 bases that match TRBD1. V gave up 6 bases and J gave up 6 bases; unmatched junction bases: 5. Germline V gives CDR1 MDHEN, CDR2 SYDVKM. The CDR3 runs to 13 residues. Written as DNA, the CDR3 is TGTGCCAGCAGGGACAGGGGGTCTTCCGAGCAGTACTTC. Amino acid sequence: CASRDRGSSEQYF.

CDR3 sequence reads: CASSWGAGTGVTDTQYF. The CDR3 DNA sequence: TGTGCCAGCAGCTGGGGGGCCGGGACAGGGGTGACAGATACGCAGTATTTT. V usage is TRBV5-5 and J usage is TRBJ2-3, with 10 bases that match TRBD1. CDR3 length equals 17 residues. The trim removed 3 bases at V and 3 bases at J, leaving 10 bases unmatched. Germline V gene lookup returns CDR1 SGHKS and CDR2 YYEKEE (reference sequence).

CDR3 bases: TGTGCCAGTAGTACCCGGGGGGGGGCGCCCCAGCCCCAGCATTTT. It encodes CASSTRGGAPQPQHF. The chain has TRBV19 and TRBJ1-5; perhaps TRBD1 as D (6 bases). Germline loops: CDR1 LNHDA, CDR2 SQIVND (reference sequence). This CDR3 region has 15 residues. V gave up 4 bases and J gave up 7 bases, with 17 bases separating them.

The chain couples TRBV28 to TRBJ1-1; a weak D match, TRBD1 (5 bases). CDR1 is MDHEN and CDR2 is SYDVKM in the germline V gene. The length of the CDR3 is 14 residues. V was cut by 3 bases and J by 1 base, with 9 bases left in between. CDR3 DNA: TGTGCCAGCAGTTTGGGGACGGGGAACACTGAAGCTTTCTTT. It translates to CASSLGTGNTEAFF.

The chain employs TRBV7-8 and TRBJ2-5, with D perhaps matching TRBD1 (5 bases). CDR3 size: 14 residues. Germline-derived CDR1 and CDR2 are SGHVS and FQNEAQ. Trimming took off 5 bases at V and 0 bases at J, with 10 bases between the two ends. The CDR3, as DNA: TGTGCCAGCAGCCAGGGTCTTTACCAAGAGACCCAGTACTTC. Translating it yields CASSQGLYQETQYF.

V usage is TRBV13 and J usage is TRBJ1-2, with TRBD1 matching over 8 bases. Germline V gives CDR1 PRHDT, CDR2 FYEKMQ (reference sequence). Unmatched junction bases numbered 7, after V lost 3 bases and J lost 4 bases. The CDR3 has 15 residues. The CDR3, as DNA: TGTGCCAGCAGCTTCAGGACAGGGTTGGGCTATGGCTACACCTTC. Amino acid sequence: CASSFRTGLGYGYTF.

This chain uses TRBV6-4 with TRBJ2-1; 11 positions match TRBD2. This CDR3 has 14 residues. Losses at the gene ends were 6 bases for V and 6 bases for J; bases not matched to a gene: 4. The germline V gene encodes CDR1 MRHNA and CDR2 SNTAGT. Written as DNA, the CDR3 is TGTGCCAGCAGGCCGGGACTAGCGGCCAATGAGCAGTTCTTC. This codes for CASRPGLAANEQFF.